This T cell receptor (beta chain) was captured by sequencing in a study of blood T cell repertoires in COVID-19. The wider study: The origin of the acute and convalescent COVID-19 samples was the United States, Italy and Spain.

Per germline, CDR1 MNHEY and CDR2 SVGAGI. The V and J ends lost 7 bases and 0 bases, in that order; junction bases with no gene match: 0. CDR3 length equals 15 residues. Sequenced by immunoSEQ multiplex PCR; TCRdb stores in-frame clones only, minus some. This sample yields more than 85,000 clones, of which 75% to 95% are seen a single time; 4% to 4.5% belongs to the top ten. The receptor comes from a man between 18 and 29 years old with acute or convalescent COVID-19. The V call is TRBV6-5, the J call TRBJ2-2; 12 nucleotides match TRBD2. Sequenced input: peripheral blood. The chain's CDR3 is CASTSGGANTGELFF. The CDR3 region has the DNA TGTGCCAGCACTAGCGGGGGGGCGAACACCGGGGAGCTGTTTTTT.